This entry lists 4 T cell receptor beta chains sequenced from one sample in a study of T cell repertoires in cytomegalovirus infection. MiXCR, applied by TCRdb to the reads, yields one record per CDR3 protein. The data hold about 530,000 distinct CDR3 sequences, with more than 25% observed a single time. Specimen: PBMCs. The source of these receptors is a human donor in good health (CMV status not recorded). Some clones in this sample may be carry-over from other donors' samples.

This chain links TRBV19 with TRBJ2-1; a possible D gene is TRBD1 (6 bases). CDR1 and CDR2 from the germline V gene are LNHDA and SQIVND (reference sequence). This CDR3 is 15 amino acids long. V was cut by 11 bases and J by 0 bases, with 17 bases left in between. DNA for the CDR3: TGTGCCTGCGGAGTACAGGGTGGCTCCTACAATGAGCAGTTCTTC. Its protein product is CACGVQGGSYNEQFF.

The sample holds a few counts of this clonotype. The J gene is TRBJ1-2, the V gene TRBV15; 8 bases are shared with TRBD1. The CDR3 has 14 amino acids. V lost 3 bases and J lost 2; bases outside the gene matches: 2. The germline gives CDR1 LNHNV, CDR2 YYDKDF (reference sequence). Here the CDR3 reads CATSRDRVNYGYTF. The CDR3 DNA is TGTGCCACCAGCAGGGACAGGGTGAACTATGGCTACACCTTC.

This clonotype appeared a few times. The chain is built from TRBV7-8 and TRBJ2-1, with 7 bases matching TRBD2. CDR1 SGHVS and CDR2 FQNEAQ come from the germline V gene. CDR3 length equals 16 residues. V gave up 5 bases and J gave up 3 bases; unmatched junction bases: 10. The CDR3 DNA is TGTGCCAGCAGCCAACCGAGGGAGCGGGGCTACAATGAGCAGTTCTTC. This encodes CASSQPRERGYNEQFF.

The CDR3 reads CASASTGGGDGYTF. DNA of the CDR3: TGCGCCAGCGCCTCGACAGGGGGCGGGGATGGCTACACCTTC. This chain connects TRBV5-1 to TRBJ1-2, with TRBD1 matching over 10 bases. This CDR3 has 14 residues. CDR1 is SGHRS, CDR2 YFSETQ, per germline. With 7 bases clipped from V and 6 bases from J, the junction kept 9 bases outside the gene matches.